This T cell receptor (beta chain) was observed in a study of blood T cells in healthy people across ages. Study conclusions and caveats: Correlation between TCR beta diversity and naive T cell percentage was strong.

Per sample, at least 6 micrograms of total RNA were extracted. Concerning this clonotype: Its antigen is unidentified.

The second PCR ran roughly 6 to 11 cycles with a sample-barcoded 5' primer and J-beta primers. Researchers report that each sample yielded at least 2.5 million CDR3-containing paired-end reads. TCRdb ran MiXCR on the 5' RACE reads and lists one entry per CDR3 protein. The table shows approximately 800,000 distinct CDR3 sequences, with more than 25% occurring only once. The V gene lost 1 base and the J gene lost 2 bases, with 13 bases spanning the gap. CDR3 length: 16 amino acids. These data were likewise used in another study, on T cells of mothers and their children. From that report: Thymic selection molds TCR recombination products alike in related and unrelated pairs.

This TCR was sampled from a boy aged 10-17 years in good health. The sample taken for sequencing was blood. The J gene is TRBJ2-3, the V gene TRBV12-3 or TRBV12-4, with D possibly being TRBD2 (5 bases). Here the CDR3 reads CASSLGTRIYTDTQYF. The CDR3 nucleotides are TGTGCCAGCAGTTTAGGGACTCGTATATACACAGATACGCAGTATTTT.